This is a list of T cell receptor beta chains from one sample in a study of neurological immune-mediated disorders. TCRdb analysed the 5' RACE reads with MiXCR anew, one entry per CDR3 protein. The sample carries approximately 50,000 distinct CDR3 sequences, about a tenth recorded once. Source material: PBMCs. The origin of the receptors is a man between 65 and 85 years old with HTLV-1-associated myelopathy (HAM/TSP). CDR3s include the opening cysteine and the closing phenylalanine or tryptophan. Each record gives: J gene, V gene, D gene, clone size, CDR3 DNA, CDR3 protein. D genes are given only for firm matches. Size is omitted from some rows. Given values are once, few, many or a class for expanded clones.

j_call: TRBJ1-5
v_call: TRBV7-2
d_call: TRBD1
clone_size: many
cdr3_nt: TGTGCCAGCAGCTTGGGACAGGGGGAGCCCCAGCATTTT
cdr3_aa: CASSLGQGEPQHF

j_call: TRBJ1-4
v_call: TRBV25-1
d_call: NA
clone_size: medium-sized
cdr3_nt: TGTGCCAGCAGTGACGCTCGTGGGGCCGGTGAAAAACTGTTTTTT
cdr3_aa: CASSDARGAGEKLFF

j_call: TRBJ2-7
v_call: TRBV6-4
d_call: NA
clone_size: NA
cdr3_nt: TGTGCCAGCAGTGGCCGACAAACCACCTACGAGCAGTACTTC
cdr3_aa: CASSGRQTTYEQYF

j_call: TRBJ1-5
v_call: TRBV24-1
d_call: NA
clone_size: many
cdr3_nt: TGTGCCACCAGTGAACATGGGGTGCAGCAGCCCCAGCATTTT
cdr3_aa: CATSEHGVQQPQHF

j_call: TRBJ2-4
v_call: TRBV20-1
d_call: TRBD1
clone_size: many
cdr3_nt: TGCAGTGTTTTTCGGACAGGGGGCCAAAACATTCAGTACTTC
cdr3_aa: CSVFRTGGQNIQYF

j_call: TRBJ2-5
v_call: TRBV4-1
d_call: TRBD2
clone_size: few
cdr3_nt: TGCGCCAGCAGCATAGCGGGATTTGCGACCCAGTACTTC
cdr3_aa: CASSIAGFATQYF

j_call: TRBJ1-1
v_call: TRBV12-3/TRBV12-4
d_call: NA
clone_size: NA
cdr3_nt: TGTGCCAGCAGTCCTAGGATTGGAGCTTTCTTT
cdr3_aa: CASSPRIGAFF

j_call: TRBJ2-3
v_call: TRBV12-3/TRBV12-4
d_call: TRBD2
clone_size: many
cdr3_nt: TGTGCCAGCAGTTTGACGGGACTAGGGGCCTCGACAGATACGCAGTATTTT
cdr3_aa: CASSLTGLGASTDTQYF

j_call: TRBJ2-3
v_call: TRBV25-1
d_call: NA
clone_size: many
cdr3_nt: TGTGCCAGCAGTGACCAGAGACCAGGGATTGGAACAGATACGCAGTATTTT
cdr3_aa: CASSDQRPGIGTDTQYF

j_call: TRBJ1-5
v_call: TRBV15
d_call: NA
clone_size: many
cdr3_nt: TGTGCCACCAGCAGAGGAATACAGGGTATCGGGCCTAATCAGCCCCAGCATTTT
cdr3_aa: CATSRGIQGIGPNQPQHF

j_call: TRBJ1-5
v_call: TRBV20-1
d_call: NA
clone_size: many
cdr3_nt: TGCAGTGCTAGCGGGGTAGGGAGCTATAGCAATCAGCCCCAGCATTTT
cdr3_aa: CSASGVGSYSNQPQHF

j_call: TRBJ2-2
v_call: TRBV15
d_call: NA
clone_size: many
cdr3_nt: TGTGCCACCAGCAGAGATTATGACACCGGGGAGCTGTTTTTT
cdr3_aa: CATSRDYDTGELFF

j_call: TRBJ2-1
v_call: TRBV5-1
d_call: TRBD2
clone_size: many
cdr3_nt: TGCGCCAGCAGCGGGGGACTAGCGGGTAACAATGAGCAGTTCTTC
cdr3_aa: CASSGGLAGNNEQFF

j_call: TRBJ2-2
v_call: TRBV2
d_call: TRBD2
clone_size: many
cdr3_nt: TGTGCCAGCAGGGGACTATCTCGGACCGGGGAGCTGTTTTTT
cdr3_aa: CASRGLSRTGELFF

j_call: TRBJ2-1
v_call: TRBV20-1
d_call: NA
clone_size: many
cdr3_nt: TGCAGTGCTATCAGGGGATCCTCCTACAATGAGCAGTTCTTC
cdr3_aa: CSAIRGSSYNEQFF

j_call: TRBJ2-4
v_call: TRBV7-9
d_call: NA
clone_size: many
cdr3_nt: TGTGCCAGCAGCTTAACACGTACAGGGAGCATTCAGTACTTC
cdr3_aa: CASSLTRTGSIQYF

j_call: TRBJ1-2
v_call: TRBV5-1
d_call: NA
clone_size: once
cdr3_nt: TGCGCCAGTAGCTTGCACGGTCCTAACTGTGGCTACACCTTC
cdr3_aa: CASSLHGPNCGYTF

j_call: TRBJ2-2
v_call: TRBV5-1
d_call: NA
clone_size: few
cdr3_nt: TGCGCCAGCAGCTTGGGGTACCGCGGGGAGCTGTTTTTT
cdr3_aa: CASSLGYRGELFF

j_call: TRBJ2-3
v_call: TRBV20-1
d_call: NA
clone_size: many
cdr3_nt: TGCAGTGCTAGAGATCTTCAGATCACAGATACGCAGTATTTT
cdr3_aa: CSARDLQITDTQYF

j_call: TRBJ2-7
v_call: TRBV3-1
d_call: NA
clone_size: many
cdr3_nt: TGTGCCAGCAGCCAAGCCCGAGCCTACGAGCAGTACTTC
cdr3_aa: CASSQARAYEQYF

j_call: TRBJ1-1
v_call: TRBV12-3/TRBV12-4
d_call: NA
clone_size: many
cdr3_nt: TGTGCCAGCAGACCACCCAACACTGAAGCTTTCTTT
cdr3_aa: CASRPPNTEAFF

j_call: TRBJ2-5
v_call: TRBV24-1
d_call: NA
clone_size: few
cdr3_nt: TGTGCCACCAGTGATTCGGGGAGACAATTGTTCCAAGAGACCCAGTACTTC
cdr3_aa: CATSDSGRQLFQETQYF

j_call: TRBJ2-7
v_call: TRBV5-1
d_call: TRBD2
clone_size: NA
cdr3_nt: TGCGCCAGCAGCATAACTAGCGGTCCCTACGAGCAGTACTTC
cdr3_aa: CASSITSGPYEQYF